This is a list of T cell receptor beta chains from one sample in a study of cytomegalovirus exposure and HLA in healthy donors. Using immunoSEQ multiplex PCR, the repertoire was profiled, and TCRdb retains in-frame clones only, with some absent. This table holds around 170,000 clones, over 70% found once. The sample was PBMCs. The receptors shown here come from a man between 18 and 29 years old in good health and CMV-seronegative. The CDR3 runs from the conserved cysteine through the conserved F or W. The D gene is left open where the match is weak. Only some rows state a clone size, as once, few, many or a class for expanded clones.

clone_size d_call j_call v_call cdr3_nt cdr3_aa
- - TRBJ2-5 TRBV7-2 TGTGCCAGCAGCCCCTCGCGGCAGAGGGGGCGGGGAGAGACCCAGTACTTC CASSPSRQRGRGETQYF
- - TRBJ1-2 TRBV19 TGTGCCAGTAGTATGTTCAGGGATAGCTATGGCTACACCTTC CASSMFRDSYGYTF
- - TRBJ2-7 TRBV4-1 TGCGCCAGCAGCCAAGCCTTAGATGGCGAGCAGTACTTC CASSQALDGEQYF
- - TRBJ2-3 TRBV2 TGTGCCAGCAGTGAGGACTACCTCACAGATACGCAGTATTTT CASSEDYLTDTQYF
- TRBD1 TRBJ1-1 TRBV28 TGTGCCAGCAGTTTATATGCAGGGGGCGGAATAGAGAACACTGAAGCTTTCTTT CASSLYAGGGIENTEAFF
once TRBD1 TRBJ1-5 TRBV19 TGTGCCAGTAGTATCAGGACAGGGGCCCAGCCCCAGCATTTT CASSIRTGAQPQHF
few - TRBJ1-2 TRBV6-5 TGTGCCAGCAGTTACTCTACAGGGTATGGCTACACCTTC CASSYSTGYGYTF
- TRBD1 TRBJ1-1 TRBV30 TGTGCCTGGAATTTCGGGCAGGGGGGCTCTGAAGCTTTCTTT CAWNFGQGGSEAFF
- TRBD1 TRBJ1-2 TRBV4-3 TGCGCCAGCAGCCAACGGCAGGGGGTGGGCTATGGCTACACCTTC CASSQRQGVGYGYTF
- - TRBJ2-2 TRBV27 TGTGCCAGCAGTTTCGGTGGCGGGGAGCTGTTTTTT CASSFGGGELFF
- - TRBJ2-1 TRBV7-3 TGTGCCAGCAGCTTTAAGTACGGAGGTGAGCAGTTCTTC CASSFKYGGEQFF
few - TRBJ2-1 TRBV7-9 TGTGCCAGCAGCTTAGTACTAGATGCTTACAATGAGCAGTTCTTC CASSLVLDAYNEQFF
- TRBD1 TRBJ1-5 TRBV9 TGTGCCAGCAGTGCCGGGACAGATGATCAGCCCCAGCATTTT CASSAGTDDQPQHF
- TRBD1 TRBJ2-5 TRBV18 TGTGCCAGCTCACCTCTTCCCACCGGGACAGAGAAGGAGACCCAGTACTTC CASSPLPTGTEKETQYF
- - TRBJ1-6 TRBV6-5 TGTGCCAGCAGTTACTTCAGGGGTAATTCACCCCTCCACTTT CASSYFRGNSPLHF
- - TRBJ2-7 TRBV7-2 TGTGCCAGCAGCCCCCAACTAACACAAGCGGTAAAACCCTACGAGCAGTACTTC CASSPQLTQAVKPYEQYF
- TRBD1 TRBJ1-2 TRBV6-6 TGTGCCAGCAGTTACTCGGGGGACAGGGGCGCAAGGGGCTACACCTTC CASSYSGDRGARGYTF
few TRBD2 TRBJ2-3 TRBV29-1 TGCAGCGTTGTCGCGGGAGTACATTCGACAGATACGCAGTATTTT CSVVAGVHSTDTQYF
- - TRBJ2-6 TRBV9 TGTGCCAGCAGCGTAGTCGGGTACTCTGGGGCCAACGTCCTGACTTTC CASSVVGYSGANVLTF
few - TRBJ1-1 TRBV4-3 TGCGCCAGCAGCCGGGCCGGGATGAACACTGAAGCTTTCTTT CASSRAGMNTEAFF
- TRBD2 TRBJ2-7 TRBV6-6 TGTGCCAGCAGTTACTCGGCGGGAGGCTCCTACGAGCAGTACTTC CASSYSAGGSYEQYF
- TRBD1 TRBJ1-5 TRBV5-6 TGTGCCAGCAGCCACGGACAGGGGACTCAGCCCCAGCATTTT CASSHGQGTQPQHF
- TRBD1 TRBJ1-4 TRBV15 TGTGCCACCATCCCGGACAGGGGGTCCGAAAAACTGTTTTTT CATIPDRGSEKLFF
- TRBD1 TRBJ1-1 TRBV19 TGTGCCAGTAGTACCTTACTAACGACAGGGAAAACTGAAGCCTTCTTT CASSTLLTTGKTEAFF
- - TRBJ1-1 TRBV5-1 TGCGCCAGCAGCTTGGCCGGTGTTAGGTCCGGGGACACTGAAGCTTTCTTT CASSLAGVRSGDTEAFF
- TRBD2 TRBJ2-1 TRBV27 TGTGCCAGCAGCCGGACTAGCTTCAATGAGCAGTTCTTC CASSRTSFNEQFF
- - TRBJ2-1 TRBV13 TGTGCCAGCAGCTTGAACAGGGTGGCGCTCTTC CASSLNRVALF